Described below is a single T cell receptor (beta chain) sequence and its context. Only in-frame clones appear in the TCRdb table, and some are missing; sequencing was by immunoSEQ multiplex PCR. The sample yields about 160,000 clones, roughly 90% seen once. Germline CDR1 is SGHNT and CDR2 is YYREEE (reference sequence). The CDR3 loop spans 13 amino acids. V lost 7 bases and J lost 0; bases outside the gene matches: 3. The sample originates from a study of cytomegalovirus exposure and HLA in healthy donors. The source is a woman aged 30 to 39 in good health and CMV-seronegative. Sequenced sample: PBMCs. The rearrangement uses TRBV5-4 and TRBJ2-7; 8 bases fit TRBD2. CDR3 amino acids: CASGSGSSYEQYF. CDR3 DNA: TGTGCCAGCGGAAGCGGGAGCTCCTACGAGCAGTACTTC.